The present T cell receptor beta chain was sequenced within a study of cytomegalovirus exposure and HLA in healthy donors. The overall study: The same platform as the 650 to 700 first-cohort repertoires was used for the 90 to 150 validation repertoires, a later analysis reported.

Whole-study findings and limits: Cytomegalovirus association was assigned to approximately 160 TCR beta chains.

With 0 bases clipped from V and 4 bases from J, the junction kept 3 bases outside the gene matches. Germline CDR1 and CDR2: GTSNPN and SVGIG (reference sequence). The CDR3 runs to 13 residues. Produced via immunoSEQ multiplex PCR; TCRdb's table is partial and in-frame only. The table shows roughly 70,000 clones, with around four fifths occurring only once. To note about this clone: Its antigen is currently unknown.

The chain combines TRBV30 with TRBJ2-7; TRBD2 matches at 7 bases. The origin of this receptor is a man younger than 40 in good health and CMV-seronegative. The sequenced sample was PBMCs. CDR3 DNA: TGTGCCTGGAGTGTAGGGGAGGGGTACGAGCAGTACTTC. Protein sequence: CAWSVGEGYEQYF.